The 30 T cell receptor beta chains reported below all come from one sample, sequenced in a study of beta chain features in type 1 diabetes. The sequenced template was cDNA made from the entire isolated RNA. The protocol was immunoSEQ multiplex PCR, while the TCRdb copy is restricted to in-frame clones and leaves out a portion. This table holds about 350,000 clones, 15% to 20% found once. The sequenced sample consisted of naive CD4+ T cells from blood. The receptors come from a woman aged 18-35 years in good health.

The chain combines TRBV30 with TRBJ2-3; TRBD2 matches at 12 bases. The CDR3 is made up of 15 amino acids. The V gene end was trimmed by 3 bases and the J gene end by 5 bases; junction bases not matched to a gene: 6. Germline V gene sequence: CDR1 GTSNPN, CDR2 SVGIG (reference sequence). The CDR3 DNA sequence: TGTGCCTGGAGATTCATGACTAGCGGGAGAGATACGCAGTATTTT. Amino acid sequence: CAWRFMTSGRDTQYF.

This clone has only a few counts. V usage is TRBV15 and J usage is TRBJ1-1; D remains unclear. The ends were cut back, 4 bases at V and 8 bases at J, with 17 bases in the middle. Germline V CDR1 and CDR2: LNHNV, YYDKDF (reference sequence). This CDR3 is built from 14 residues. The CDR3 spells CATSIRGRSGEAFF. The CDR3 region has the DNA TGTGCCACCAGCATCCGAGGAAGGTCGGGAGAAGCTTTCTTT.

Of note for this clone: The junction departs from the called germline gene at one end, perhaps through a read error. The chain uses TRBV7-7 and TRBJ2-5, with a weak D call TRBD1 (6 bases). Looked up from germline, CDR1 is SSHAT and CDR2 is FNYEAQ (reference sequence). CDR3 length: 13 amino acids. The CDR3 spells CASSSTGTETQYF. CDR3 coding DNA: TGTGCTAGCAGCTCAACAGGGACAGAGACCCAGTACTTC. The whole variable domain, remainder taken from reference TRBV7-7 and TRBJ2-5, is GAGVSQSPRYKVTKRGQDVTLRCDPISSHATLYWYQQALGQGPEFLTYFNYEAQPDKSGLPSDRFSAERPEGSISTLTIQRTEQRDSAMYRCASSSTGTETQYFGPGTRLLVL.

A few counts support this clone. This chain joins TRBV5-1 and TRBJ1-4, with a possible D match to TRBD1 (6 bases). The V gene's germline CDR1 is SGHRS and CDR2 YFSETQ. Trimming took 5 bases from V and 3 from J, leaving 11 bases between them. This CDR3 comprises 14 residues. CDR3 in DNA: TGCGCCAGCAGTCCTAGACAGGCTAATGAAAAACTGTTTTTT. This codes for CASSPRQANEKLFF.

This chain links TRBV7-9 with TRBJ2-7, with TRBD1 as a possible D gene (6 bases). Deletions cut 2 bases from V and 5 bases from J, with 16 bases between. The germline gives CDR1 SEHNR, CDR2 FQNEAQ (reference sequence). The CDR3 length is 15 residues. The CDR3 DNA follows: TGTGCCAGCAGCTTATTTTCCGGACAGAGCCACGAGCAGTACTTC. Its translation: CASSLFSGQSHEQYF.

This clone was found a few times. The chain uses TRBV2 and TRBJ1-2; possible D gene TRBD1, 5 bases. V was trimmed by 5 bases and J by 1 base, leaving 11 bases between them. The CDR3 is 14 amino acids. The germline CDR1 and CDR2 sequences are SNHLY and FYNNEI. The CDR3 sequence: CASSRGESNYGYTF. The CDR3 DNA sequence: TGTGCCAGCAGTCGGGGGGAGAGTAACTATGGCTACACCTTC.

The chain combines TRBV6-4 with TRBJ2-1; tentatively, D is TRBD1 (6 bases). This CDR3 region has 16 residues. Trimming cost V 0 bases and J 5 bases, with 14 bases left between them. Per the germline V gene, CDR1 is MRHNA and CDR2 is SNTAGT. The chain's CDR3 is CASSDSGGAGHNEQFF. The CDR3 region has the DNA TGTGCCAGCAGTGACTCTGGGGGCGCGGGTCACAATGAGCAGTTCTTC.

A few counts support this clone. V usage is TRBV7-9 and J usage is TRBJ2-1; TRBD2 aligns across 10 bases. Germline loops: CDR1 SEHNR, CDR2 FQNEAQ (reference sequence). This CDR3 is 15 amino acids long. V shed 3 bases, J shed 8 bases, and the junction held 7 bases outside the gene matches. The CDR3 DNA reads TGTGCCAGCAGCTTCGGACTAGCGGAGATGGATGAGCAGTTCTTC. This codes for CASSFGLAEMDEQFF.

The chain carries TRBV9 and TRBJ2-3; 8 bases align to TRBD2. Trimming at V came to 3 bases and at J to 4 bases, leaving 10 bases not matched to a gene. In germline, CDR1 is SGDLS, CDR2 YYNGEE. The CDR3 contains 16 residues. The CDR3 DNA sequence: TGTGCCAGCAGCGAGAGAGGGGGACTAGGGGCAGATACGCAGTATTTT. This codes for CASSERGGLGADTQYF.

This clone showed up just a few times. The CDR3: CASSPPSGRYNEQFF. Here the CDR3 DNA reads TGTGCCAGCTCACCACCGAGCGGGAGATACAATGAGCAGTTCTTC. The V and J genes are TRBV18 and TRBJ2-1, with TRBD2 identical over 8 bases. Germline V gives CDR1 KGHSH, CDR2 LQKENI. There are 15 residues in the CDR3. V dropped 0 bases and J dropped 4; count of bases not matched to a gene: 2.

This clone was seen more than once but under ten times. The chain employs TRBV6-6 and TRBJ2-5; 7 nucleotides match TRBD1. CDR3 length: 14 residues. V was pared by 4 bases and J by 5 bases, with 7 bases of the junction left unmatched. Germline V gene data show CDR1 as MNHNY and CDR2 as SVGAGI (reference sequence). The CDR3 reads CASSSPTGRETQYF. CDR3 coding DNA: TGTGCCAGCAGTTCTCCGACAGGGCGGGAGACCCAGTACTTC.

The chain carries TRBV27 and TRBJ1-4, with TRBD1 identical over 8 bases. CDR3 length: 17 residues. With 2 bases clipped from V and 10 bases from J, the junction kept 15 bases outside the gene matches. The germline V gene encodes CDR1 MNHEY and CDR2 SMNVEV (reference sequence). The CDR3 bases are TGTGCCAGCAGTTTAGGGGGACAGGTGGGGTCAGCGGCAAAACTGTTTTTT. It codes for CASSLGGQVGSAAKLFF.

The chain links TRBV6-1 to TRBJ2-7; D is ambiguous. Trimming stripped 7 bases from V and 3 bases from J, with 7 bases between. The CDR3 runs to 11 residues. CDR1 and CDR2 from the germline V gene are MNHNS and SASEGT. DNA of the CDR3: TGTGCCAGCACCACGGTCTACGAGCAGTACTTC. Translation: CASTTVYEQYF.

This clone showed up just a few times. The rearrangement links TRBV4-2 to TRBJ2-3; TRBD1 is a possible D gene (6 bases). Germline V gene data show CDR1 as LGHNA and CDR2 as YNFKEQ. The CDR3 loop spans 16 amino acids. The V end lost 0 bases, the J end lost 4 bases, and 14 bases lay between the germline ends. CDR3 amino acids: CASSQEAPPGADTQYF. CDR3 sequence (DNA): TGTGCCAGCAGCCAAGAGGCACCGCCAGGGGCAGATACGCAGTATTTT.

The V and J genes are TRBV4-3 and TRBJ2-3, with 9 bases aligning to TRBD2. Germline V gene data show CDR1 as LGHNA and CDR2 as YSLEER. With 3 bases clipped from V and 1 base from J, the junction kept 5 bases outside the gene matches. The CDR3 has 16 amino acids. For the CDR3, the DNA is TGCGCCAGCAGCCAGAGTAGCGGGGGACGCACAGATACGCAGTATTTT. This gives the protein CASSQSSGGRTDTQYF.

The chain combines TRBV9 with TRBJ2-1; 7 bases are shared with TRBD2. The CDR3 has 15 residues. V gave up 10 bases and J gave up 2 bases; unmatched junction bases: 12. The germline gives CDR1 SGDLS, CDR2 YYNGEE. The CDR3 coding sequence is TGTGCCTCCTCCTTGGCGGGGGAGACCTACAATGAGCAGTTCTTC. Residues: CASSLAGETYNEQFF.

This clone was found a few times. The chain uses TRBV13 and TRBJ2-7; D gene unclear. V was trimmed by 4 bases and J by 2 bases, leaving 18 bases between them. The CDR3 spans 16 residues. The germline CDR1 and CDR2 sequences are PRHDT and FYEKMQ (reference sequence). The CDR3 is CASSSFSPTEAYEQYF. Written as DNA, the CDR3 is TGTGCCAGCAGCTCTTTCAGTCCGACCGAGGCCTACGAGCAGTACTTC.

Of note for this clone: This same CDR3 is encoded by further DNA sequences in the sample. The chain has TRBV2 and TRBJ2-1; 8 nucleotides line up with TRBD2. The CDR3 consists of 14 residues. Germline V gives CDR1 SNHLY, CDR2 FYNNEI. V dropped 7 bases and J dropped 0; count of bases not matched to a gene: 2. The CDR3 here is CASKAGGSYNEQFF. In DNA, the CDR3 is TGTGCCAGCAAGGCGGGGGGCTCCTACAATGAGCAGTTCTTC.

The sample holds a few counts of this clone. This sequence joins TRBV11-2 and TRBJ1-5, with D unclear. Trimming took 2 bases from V and 7 from J, leaving 6 bases between them. Germline loops: CDR1 SGHAT, CDR2 FQNNGV. This CDR3 is 12 amino acids long. CDR3 bases: TGTGCCAGCAGCTTAACGGGACAGCCCCAGCATTTT. Translation: CASSLTGQPQHF. The variable domain in full, with the rest retrieved from reference TRBV11-2 and TRBJ1-5, is EAGVAQSPRYKIIEKRQSVAFWCNPISGHATLYWYQQILGQGPKLLIQFQNNGVVDDSQLPKDRFSAERLKGVDSTLKIQPAKLEDSAVYLCASSLTGQPQHFGDGTRLSIL.

The chain couples TRBV28 to TRBJ2-2; tentatively, D is TRBD1 (6 bases). This CDR3 spans 14 amino acids. The germline CDR1 and CDR2 sequences are MDHEN and SYDVKM. V shed 4 bases and J shed 3 bases, with 9 bases lying between them. The chain's CDR3 is CASSSDSYTGELFF. The CDR3, as DNA: TGTGCCAGCAGTTCGGACAGCTACACCGGGGAGCTGTTTTTT. The full variable domain, its missing parts supplied by reference TRBV28 and TRBJ2-2, is DVKVTQSSRYLVKRTGEKVFLECVQDMDHENMFWYRQDPGLGLRLIYFSYDVKMKEKGDIPEGYSVSREKKERFSLILESASTNQTSMYLCASSSDSYTGELFFGEGSRLTVL.

V gene TRBV30 combines with J gene TRBJ2-3; 9 bases are shared with TRBD2. The CDR3 consists of 13 residues. The germline V gene encodes CDR1 GTSNPN and CDR2 SVGIG (reference sequence). After removal of 5 bases from V and 10 bases from J, the junction contained 10 bases not matched to a gene. The CDR3 region is CAWETSGRSSQYF. The CDR3 nucleotides read TGTGCCTGGGAGACTAGCGGACGCTCGTCGCAGTATTTT.

The chain joins TRBV6-5 to TRBJ1-1; maybe TRBD1 (6 bases). Trimming removed 10 bases at V and 4 bases at J, with 16 bases between. There are 13 residues in the CDR3. Germline V CDR1 and CDR2: MNHEY, SVGAGI. Here the CDR3 reads CATWDTRGTEAFF. The CDR3 nucleotides read TGTGCCACCTGGGACACCAGGGGCACTGAAGCTTTCTTT.

The sample holds a few counts of this clone. The chain couples TRBV29-1 to TRBJ1-1, with D maybe TRBD1 (6 bases). The germline V gene encodes CDR1 SQVTM and CDR2 ANQGSEA. The ends were cut back, 4 bases at V and 1 base at J, with 13 bases in the middle. The CDR3 length is 14 residues. The CDR3 nucleotides are TGCAGCGTTGTATATAGGGGGAAGAACACTGAAGCTTTCTTT. Amino acids: CSVVYRGKNTEAFF.

The rearrangement joins TRBV5-4 to TRBJ2-2; TRBD2 agrees at 15 bases. CDR3 length: 17 amino acids. V trimming: 3 bases; J trimming: 7 bases; junction bases outside the gene matches: 7. In germline, CDR1 is SGHNT, CDR2 YYREEE (reference sequence). The CDR3 loop reads CASSWGGTSGRSGELFF. The CDR3 DNA is TGTGCCAGCAGCTGGGGGGGGACTAGCGGGAGGAGCGGGGAGCTGTTTTTT. Based on the CDR3 plus reference TRBV5-4 and TRBJ2-2, the full variable domain is ETGVTQSPTHLIKTRGQQVTLRCSSQSGHNTVSWYQQALGQGPQFIFQYYREEENGRGNFPPRFSGLQFPNYSSELNVNALELDDSALYLCASSWGGTSGRSGELFFGEGSRLTVL.

J is TRBJ2-3 and V is TRBV18; TRBD1 matches 12 bases. Germline assignment: CDR1 KGHSH and CDR2 LQKENI. The CDR3 has 15 amino acids. V shed 4 bases, J shed 4 bases, and the junction held 3 bases outside the gene matches. CDR3 protein: CASSRGTGGADTQYF. The CDR3 DNA is TGTGCCAGCTCACGAGGGACAGGGGGCGCAGATACGCAGTATTTT.

V and J are TRBV4-3 and TRBJ1-5; 7 positions match TRBD1. Trimming cost V 1 base and J 6 bases; bases outside gene matches: 3. CDR3 size: 14 residues. From germline, CDR1 is LGHNA and CDR2 YSLEER. The CDR3 loop is CASSQGQGGQPQHF. The DNA for the CDR3 is TGCGCCAGCAGCCAAGGACAGGGCGGTCAGCCCCAGCATTTT.

This clone turned up a few times. The chain links TRBV4-2 to TRBJ2-7; 10 bases fit TRBD2. J gave up 2 bases and V 0 bases, and 1 base lay outside the gene matches. Germline loops: CDR1 LGHNA, CDR2 YNFKEQ. CDR3 size: 15 residues. CDR3 sequence (DNA): TGTGCCAGCAGCCAAGACCTAGCGGGGGCCTACGAGCAGTACTTC. Translated, it gives CASSQDLAGAYEQYF.

This rearrangement joins TRBV30 to TRBJ2-5, with 7 bases aligning to TRBD1. Losses at the gene ends were 0 bases for V and 3 bases for J; bases not matched to a gene: 4. Germline V lookup: CDR1 GTSNPN, CDR2 SVGIG (reference sequence). The CDR3 loop spans 14 amino acids. The CDR3 sequence is CAWSVWTGEETQYF. CDR3 bases: TGTGCCTGGAGTGTCTGGACAGGAGAAGAGACCCAGTACTTC.

In this sample, this clone turned up a few times. This chain uses TRBV30 with TRBJ2-1; 7 positions match TRBD1. The length of the CDR3 is 12 residues. Germline CDR1 GTSNPN, CDR2 SVGIG (reference sequence). V shed 5 bases, J shed 6 bases, and the junction held 4 bases outside the gene matches. CDR3 sequence (DNA): TGTGCCTGGGACAGGGCTATCAATGAGCAGTTCTTC. Translation gives CAWDRAINEQFF.

This clone occurred a few times. The CDR3 bases are TGTGCCACCAGCAGAGATTCGCCAGGGACTAACTATGGCTACACCTTC. Its protein is CATSRDSPGTNYGYTF. The V call is TRBV15, the J call TRBJ1-2, with D possibly matching TRBD1 (5 bases). The CDR3 consists of 16 residues. Deletions cut 0 bases from V and 0 bases from J, with 11 bases between. The germline V gene has CDR1 LNHNV and CDR2 YYDKDF (reference sequence).